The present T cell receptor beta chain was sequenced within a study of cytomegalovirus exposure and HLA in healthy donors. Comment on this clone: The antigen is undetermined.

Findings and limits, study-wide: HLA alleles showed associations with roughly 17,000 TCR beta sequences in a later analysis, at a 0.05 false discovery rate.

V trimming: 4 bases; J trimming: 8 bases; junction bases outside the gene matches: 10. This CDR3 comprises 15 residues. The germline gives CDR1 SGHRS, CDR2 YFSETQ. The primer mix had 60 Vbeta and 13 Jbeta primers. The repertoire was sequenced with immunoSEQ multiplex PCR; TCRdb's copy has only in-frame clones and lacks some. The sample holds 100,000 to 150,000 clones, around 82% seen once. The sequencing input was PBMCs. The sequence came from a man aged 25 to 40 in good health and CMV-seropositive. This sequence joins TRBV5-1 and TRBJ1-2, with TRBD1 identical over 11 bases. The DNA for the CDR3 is TGCGCCAGCAGCCCTCTCGGGACAGGGGGTAACGGCTACACCTTC. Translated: CASSPLGTGGNGYTF.